This is a list of T cell receptor beta chains from one sample in a study of blood T cell repertoires in COVID-19. This table comes from immunoSEQ multiplex PCR, and its TCRdb copy is limited to in-frame clones, with some not included. The profile shows some 350,000 clones, roughly 90% of them singletons. Source material: PBMCs or T cells enriched from blood (not recorded which). Receptors originate from a woman aged 25-40 years who had recovered from COVID-19. The CDR3 runs from the conserved cysteine through the conserved F or W. D genes are given only for firm matches. For some rows the clone size is stated as once, few or many, or as a class when expanded; others skip it.

J | size | D | V | DNA | CDR3
TRBJ2-1 | . | . | TRBV27 | TGTGCCAGCAATCCAGAAAGGGGGGGGGCCGGCGAGCAGTTCTTC | CASNPERGGAGEQFF
TRBJ2-2 | once | . | TRBV5-1 | TGCGCCAGCAGCTTGGGTGCTAGCGTAAACACCGGGGAGCTGTTTTTT | CASSLGASVNTGELFF
TRBJ1-4 | . | TRBD1 | TRBV5-1 | TGCGCCAGCAGCTTGGGACAGGGGTTAACTAATGAAAAACTGTTTTTT | CASSLGQGLTNEKLFF
TRBJ2-5 | . | . | TRBV3-1/TRBV3-2 | TGTGCCAGCAGCCTTTCAGGGGGGAGGACCTCAGGGGAGACCCAGTACTTC | CASSLSGGRTSGETQYF
TRBJ2-5 | . | TRBD1 | TRBV4-1 | TGCGCCAGCAGCCAGGGACAGGGGATAGAGACCCAGTACTTC | CASSQGQGIETQYF
TRBJ1-1 | few | TRBD1 | TRBV27 | TGTGCCAGCAGTCCAACCGGACAGGGAGGAAGGAACACTGAAGCTTTCTTT | CASSPTGQGGRNTEAFF
TRBJ1-1 | once | . | TRBV5-4 | TGTGCCAGCAAAGGGGACACTGAAGCTTTCTTT | CASKGDTEAFF
TRBJ1-1 | . | . | TRBV5-1 | TGCGCCAGCAGCACCACAATTGGAGGCAGTCTGAACACTGAAGCTTTCTTT | CASSTTIGGSLNTEAFF
TRBJ2-7 | . | . | TRBV28 | TGTGCCAGCAGCACATTCCTAGCAACCTACGAGCAGTACTTC | CASSTFLATYEQYF
TRBJ1-2 | . | . | TRBV5-3 | TGTGCCAGAAGCTTTGGCAGGGGCGCGGGCTATGGCTACACCTTC | CARSFGRGAGYGYTF
TRBJ2-7 | . | . | TRBV19 | TGTGCCAGTAGCGCGGCCTTAGCGAATCCCTACGAGCAGTACTTC | CASSAALANPYEQYF
TRBJ2-2 | . | TRBD2 | TRBV7-9 | TGTGCCAGCAGCTTAAGAAGGAGCGGGGGCTTAACGAACACCGGGGAGCTGTTTTTT | CASSLRRSGGLTNTGELFF
TRBJ1-1 | . | . | TRBV13 | TGTGCCAGCAGCCCCACGGGCGGAGGCAAGAGCACTGAAGCTTTCTTT | CASSPTGGGKSTEAFF
TRBJ1-5 | . | . | TRBV6-1 | TGTGCCAGCAGTGAAATGGGGTCGGGGCAGCCCCAGCATTTT | CASSEMGSGQPQHF
TRBJ2-1 | once | . | TRBV11-1 | TGTGCCAGCAGCTCCCTAGAATACAATGAGCAGTTCTTC | CASSSLEYNEQFF
TRBJ1-6 | . | TRBD1 | TRBV5-1 | TGCGCCAGCAGCCCCTCCATACAGGGGCGGGTCGGAAATTCACCCCTCCACTTT | CASSPSIQGRVGNSPLHF
TRBJ2-1 | . | . | TRBV3-1/TRBV3-2 | TGTGCCAGCAGCCAAGATCCGGGCAGGGGGGTCTACAATGAGCAGTTCTTC | CASSQDPGRGVYNEQFF
TRBJ1-1 | few | . | TRBV14 | TGTGCCAGCAGCCCAGCTCCGGGGGGGCGGACTGAAGCTTTCTTT | CASSPAPGGRTEAFF
TRBJ2-7 | few | TRBD1 | TRBV9 | TGTGCCAGCAGCGTACAGGGGGCCCCCTACGAGCAGTACTTC | CASSVQGAPYEQYF
TRBJ2-7 | . | . | TRBV27 | TGTGCCAGCAGTTTTTTGCAGGATTCCTACGAGCAGTACTTC | CASSFLQDSYEQYF
TRBJ2-3 | . | . | TRBV5-1 | TGCGCCAGCAGATTAACAGATACGCAGTATTTT | CASRLTDTQYF
TRBJ2-3 | . | TRBD2 | TRBV2 | TGTGCCAGCAGTGCGTGGACTAGCGGTAGCACAGATACGCAGTATTTT | CASSAWTSGSTDTQYF
TRBJ1-1 | . | . | TRBV3-1/TRBV3-2 | TGTGCCAGCACCCAAGACAGTTTGATGAACACTGAAGCTTTCTTT | CASTQDSLMNTEAFF
TRBJ2-7 | . | . | TRBV5-6 | TGTGCCAGCAGCCAGGACTGGAGTAGAGCGTCCCACGAGCAGTACTTC | CASSQDWSRASHEQYF
TRBJ1-4 | once | TRBD1 | TRBV27 | TGTGCCAGCGGACGACAGGGGGCAGGTGAAAAACTGTTTTTT | CASGRQGAGEKLFF
TRBJ1-1 | . | TRBD1 | TRBV2 | TGTGCCAGCAGTGAGGGGACAGGGGTGTACACTGAAGCTTTCTTT | CASSEGTGVYTEAFF
TRBJ1-2 | . | TRBD1 | TRBV15 | TGTGCCACCAGAGTGACCGGGACAGCTAACTATGGCTACACCTTC | CATRVTGTANYGYTF
TRBJ2-3 | . | TRBD2 | TRBV7-2 | TGTGCCAGCAGCAGCCGGGGGGTAGCGGGGCGCACAGATACGCAGTATTTT | CASSSRGVAGRTDTQYF
TRBJ1-2 | once | TRBD1 | TRBV6-1 | TGTGCCAGCAGTGAAGCAGGACAGGGGGCTGGGGTCTACACCTTC | CASSEAGQGAGVYTF
TRBJ1-2 | . | . | TRBV3-1/TRBV3-2 | TGTGCCAGCAGCCAAGTTCCCCGGGGGGTTCACTATGGCTACACCTTC | CASSQVPRGVHYGYTF
TRBJ1-1 | . | . | TRBV13 | TGTGCCAGCAGCCGGCGGACTGTTAACACTGAAGCTTTCTTT | CASSRRTVNTEAFF
TRBJ2-1 | . | . | TRBV3-1/TRBV3-2 | TGTGCCAGCAGCCAAGATGTGGGAGTCTCCTACAATGAGCAGTTCTTC | CASSQDVGVSYNEQFF
TRBJ1-1 | . | . | TRBV27 | TGTGCCAGCAGTTTAGTGGACATGAACACTGAAGCTTTCTTT | CASSLVDMNTEAFF
TRBJ1-3 | . | . | TRBV4-1 | TGCGCCAGCAGCCAGAACAGGGACTCTGGAAACACCATATATTTT | CASSQNRDSGNTIYF
TRBJ1-2 | . | TRBD1 | TRBV11-1 | TGTGCCAGCAGCTCCTACCTAGACAGGGACTATGGCTACACCTTC | CASSSYLDRDYGYTF
TRBJ2-2 | . | . | TRBV3-1/TRBV3-2 | TGTGCCAGCAGCCAAGATCCCTTCACCGGGGAGCTGTTTTTT | CASSQDPFTGELFF
TRBJ2-2 | . | . | TRBV6-4 | TGTGCCAGCAGCCTTAGCAGCACCGGGGAGCTGTTTTTT | CASSLSSTGELFF